The 21 T cell receptor beta chains below come from one sample, sequenced in a study of post-analysis software for immune sequencing data. Findings of the study overall: Controls showed lower frequencies than patients for several TRBV segments, and TRBV5-6, TRBV5-1 and TRBV20-1 were among these.

Every TCR beta cDNA library bore unique molecular identifiers. TCRdb used MiXCR to reprocess the PCR reads, holding one entry per CDR3 protein. The sample lists some 890,000 distinct CDR3 sequences; around 50% were seen once. These receptors are not linked to any known antigen. The specimen sequenced was blood. The receptors come from a girl aged 10 to 17 with multiple sclerosis.

The V gene is TRBV27, the J gene TRBJ2-7; 9 positions match TRBD1. J was trimmed by 5 bases and V by 0 bases; bases with no gene match: 8. In germline, CDR1 is MNHEY, CDR2 SMNVEV (reference sequence). CDR3 size: 16 residues. Here the CDR3 DNA reads TGTGCCAGCAGTTTATCGGGCGGACAGGGGTCCCACGAGCAGTACTTC. Protein: CASSLSGGQGSHEQYF.

There are a few counts of this clonotype. The chain couples TRBV27 to TRBJ2-5; D perhaps matches TRBD2 (5 bases). This CDR3 region has 14 residues. Germline V gene lookup returns CDR1 MNHEY and CDR2 SMNVEV (reference sequence). Trimming took off 0 bases at V and 1 base at J, with 6 bases between the two ends. The CDR3 DNA reads as TGTGCCAGCAGTTTATCCGGGATCCAAGAGACCCAGTACTTC. This codes for CASSLSGIQETQYF.

The rearrangement uses TRBV20-1 and TRBJ2-7, with 7 bases that match TRBD1. CDR1 and CDR2 from the germline V gene are DFQATT and SNEGSKA (reference sequence). J gave up 3 bases and V 6 bases, and 8 bases lay outside the gene matches. The length of the CDR3 is 13 residues. The CDR3 loop is CSASRRTGYEQYF. CDR3 sequence (DNA): TGCAGTGCCAGTCGAAGGACAGGCTACGAGCAGTACTTC.

The J gene is TRBJ1-1, the V gene TRBV5-1; the D gene is possibly TRBD1 (5 bases). The V and J ends lost 2 bases and 7 bases respectively, with 9 bases between them. The length of the CDR3 is 12 residues. Germline loops: CDR1 SGHRS, CDR2 YFSETQ. The CDR3: CASSFEGYEAFF. CDR3 sequence (DNA): TGCGCCAGCAGCTTTGAGGGGTATGAAGCTTTCTTT.

The genes are TRBV29-1 and TRBJ1-5; no clear D. This CDR3 has 13 amino acids. Germline lookup yields CDR1 SQVTM and CDR2 ANQGSEA. CDR3 sequence reads: CTFGSDSNQPQHF. For the CDR3, the DNA is TGCACATTTGGGAGCGACAGCAATCAGCCCCAGCATTTT.

The chain links TRBV29-1 to TRBJ2-7; D may be TRBD1 (6 bases). The germline V gene encodes CDR1 SQVTM and CDR2 ANQGSEA. There are 14 residues in the CDR3. The germline V and J ends were trimmed by 2 bases and 2 bases, with 13 bases remaining between them. CDR3 protein: CSVEWDTIPYEQYF. CDR3 DNA sequence: TGCAGCGTTGAATGGGACACCATCCCCTACGAGCAGTACTTC.

The CDR3 DNA is TGCGCCAGCAAATTGGCGGGAGTATCCTACAATGAGCAGTTCTTC. This codes for CASKLAGVSYNEQFF. This chain joins TRBV5-1 and TRBJ2-1, with 7 bases matching TRBD2. This CDR3 has 15 residues. V lost 6 bases, J lost 1 base, and 7 bases stayed unmatched. Germline CDR1 reads SGHRS; CDR2 reads YFSETQ.

The J gene is TRBJ2-3, the V gene TRBV5-1, with 9 bases aligning to TRBD1. The CDR3 loop spans 16 amino acids. Germline CDR1 is SGHRS and CDR2 is YFSETQ. The J segment lost 5 bases and the V segment lost 9 bases, leaving 16 bases of the junction unmatched. The chain's CDR3 is CATQGAQGARGDTQYF. The CDR3 DNA reads TGCGCCACCCAAGGGGCACAGGGGGCGCGTGGAGATACGCAGTATTTT. Variable domain in full (rest from reference TRBV5-1 and TRBJ2-3): KAGVTQTPRYLIKTRGQQVTLSCSPISGHRSVSWYQQTPGQGLQFLFEYFSETQRNKGNFPGRFSGRQFSNSRSEMNVSTLELGDSALYLCATQGAQGARGDTQYFGPGTRLTVL.

The CDR3 coding sequence is TGTGCCAGCAGCTTAGAAGGCCAGCCGAACAATGAGCAGTTCTTC. Translating gives CASSLEGQPNNEQFF. The chain joins TRBV7-2 to TRBJ2-1, with unresolved D. The germline V and J ends were trimmed by 1 base and 5 bases, with 12 bases remaining between them. The CDR3 consists of 15 residues. Per germline, CDR1 SGHTA and CDR2 FQGNSA. Full variable domain (rest looked up from reference TRBV7-2 and TRBJ2-1): GAGVSQSPSNKVTEKGKDVELRCDPISGHTALYWYRQSLGQGLEFLIYFQGNSAPDKSGLPSDRFSAERTGGSVSTLTIQRTQQEDSAVYLCASSLEGQPNNEQFFGPGTRLTVL.

The J gene is TRBJ1-2, the V gene TRBV29-1; no definite D call. The CDR3 is made up of 12 amino acids. Trimming cost V 4 bases and J 4 bases, with 10 bases left between them. In germline, CDR1 is SQVTM, CDR2 ANQGSEA. The CDR3 region is CSVVDGPYGYTF. The CDR3 coding sequence is TGCAGCGTTGTCGACGGACCCTATGGCTACACCTTC.

The V call is TRBV7-2, the J call TRBJ2-7; TRBD1 might be the D (6 bases). The V and J ends lost 0 bases and 4 bases respectively, with 28 bases between them. The CDR3 consists of 20 residues. Germline loops: CDR1 SGHTA, CDR2 FQGNSA. The CDR3 DNA sequence: TGTGCCAGCAGCTTAGCGGGCAGGGGAGCCTCAATAGAGTTAATATACGAGCAGTACTTC. Amino acid sequence: CASSLAGRGASIELIYEQYF.

The rearrangement joins TRBV12-3 or TRBV12-4 to TRBJ2-1; a weak D match, TRBD2 (6 bases). Trimming removed 2 bases at V and 7 bases at J, with 6 bases between. The CDR3 loop spans 12 amino acids. The CDR3 DNA reads as TGTGCCAGCAGTTTACTAGCGAATGAGCAGTTCTTC. Translating it yields CASSLLANEQFF.

This chain connects TRBV2 to TRBJ2-3; a weak D match, TRBD2 (5 bases). Deletions cut 7 bases from V and 2 bases from J, with 7 bases between. CDR1 SNHLY and CDR2 FYNNEI come from the germline V gene. There are 12 residues in the CDR3. In DNA, the CDR3 is TGTGCCAGCAAGCGGCTCACAGATACGCAGTATTTT. It encodes CASKRLTDTQYF.

V gene TRBV20-1 combines with J gene TRBJ1-6; possible D gene TRBD1, 5 bases. Germline V CDR1 and CDR2: DFQATT, SNEGSKA (reference sequence). The CDR3 runs to 15 residues. The V and J ends lost 3 bases and 0 bases respectively, with 9 bases between them. In nucleotides, the CDR3 is TGCAGTGCTAGTAGGGGAGGCTCCTATAATTCACCCCTCCACTTT. Its translation is CSASRGGSYNSPLHF.

This clonotype was counted between two and nine times. A much larger clonotype is one base distant, so this may be a read error. V and J are TRBV9 and TRBJ2-7, with D uncertain. The CDR3 has 13 residues. Germline CDR1 SGDLS, CDR2 YYNGEE. For the CDR3, the DNA is TGTACCAGCAGCCCTTCGGAACCCTACGAGCAGTACTTC. This translates into CTSSPSEPYEQYF.

The chain uses TRBV29-1 and TRBJ2-5; the match to TRBD2 covers 7 bases. Looked up from germline, CDR1 is SQVTM and CDR2 is ANQGSEA. V was pared by 6 bases and J by 4 bases, with 14 bases of the junction left unmatched. This CDR3 is 15 amino acids long. As DNA, the CDR3 is TGCAGCGTACCTCTACCCGGGAGGAAGGGAGAGACCCAGTACTTC. Its protein product is CSVPLPGRKGETQYF.

In its sample, this clonotype was seen a few times. This sequence joins TRBV7-2 and TRBJ2-3; D ambiguous. The CDR3 consists of 13 residues. V gave up 5 bases and J gave up 10 bases, with 16 bases separating them. CDR1 is SGHTA, CDR2 FQGNSA, per germline. The CDR3 DNA reads as TGTGCCAGCAGCCTTCGACCCAAAGAGGCGCAGTATTTT. It encodes CASSLRPKEAQYF.

The chain recombines TRBV20-1 with TRBJ2-7; 8 positions match TRBD1. From germline, CDR1 is DFQATT and CDR2 SNEGSKA (reference sequence). The CDR3 has 14 residues. The trim removed 2 bases at V and 6 bases at J, leaving 9 bases unmatched. The CDR3 loop is CSARPGQVVSEQYF. CDR3 nucleotides: TGCAGTGCTAGACCGGGACAGGTAGTTAGCGAGCAGTACTTC.

This clonotype was detected only a few times. This chain uses TRBV5-1 with TRBJ2-5; D possibly matches TRBD1 or TRBD2 (5 bases each). The CDR3 totals 16 residues. V lost 0 bases to trimming and J lost 2 bases, with 14 bases between them. Germline lookup yields CDR1 SGHRS and CDR2 YFSETQ. The DNA of the CDR3 is TGCGCCAGCAGCTTGGGAGGTGGAGGACATCAAGAGACCCAGTACTTC. Encoded protein: CASSLGGGGHQETQYF. The full variable domain, its missing parts supplied by reference TRBV5-1 and TRBJ2-5, is KAGVTQTPRYLIKTRGQQVTLSCSPISGHRSVSWYQQTPGQGLQFLFEYFSETQRNKGNFPGRFSGRQFSNSRSEMNVSTLELGDSALYLCASSLGGGGHQETQYFGPGTRLLVL.

A word on this clonotype: The junction differs from germline at one of its ends, possibly a read error. The CDR3 nucleotides are TGTGCCAGCAGCAGACTGGGACTAGCGGGCCTCTCCTGCGAGCAGTACTTC. Protein: CASSRLGLAGLSCEQYF. V usage is TRBV6-1 and J usage is TRBJ2-5; 12 positions agree with TRBD2. The DNA end is more similar to TRBJ2-7, so the J call may be wrong. Germline V gene sequence: CDR1 MNHNS, CDR2 SASEGT. CDR3 length: 17 residues.

The J gene is TRBJ2-1, the V gene TRBV12-3 or TRBV12-4, with D uncertain. The CDR3 is 17 amino acids. The ends were cut back, 1 base at V and 4 bases at J, with 17 bases in the middle. This chain's CDR3 is CASSLGFLSSYYNEQFF. The CDR3 coding sequence is TGTGCCAGCAGTTTAGGGTTTCTAAGTTCTTATTACAATGAGCAGTTCTTC.